A selection of T cell receptor beta chains follows, all from one sample in a study of blood T cell repertoires in COVID-19. Assay used: immunoSEQ multiplex PCR; TCRdb lists only in-frame clones, some missing. The sample consists of about 110,000 clones, around 89% of them appearing once. Input material: peripheral blood. Receptor source: a woman between 45 and 60 years old with acute or convalescent COVID-19. The CDR3 runs from the conserved cysteine through the conserved F or W. D genes are given only for firm matches. Part of the rows lack a size; the others show once, few, many or a class for expanded clones.

j_call d_call clone_size v_call cdr3_aa cdr3_nt
TRBJ2-3 . . TRBV2 CASSPYRVGADTQYF TGTGCCAGCAGTCCTTACAGGGTTGGCGCAGATACGCAGTATTTT
TRBJ2-2 TRBD1 . TRBV24-1 CATSDRGPGQGAGAGELFF TGTGCCACCAGTGACCGCGGACCGGGACAGGGGGCGGGCGCCGGGGAGCTGTTTTTT
TRBJ1-5 . . TRBV30 CAWSVLNSNQPQHF TGTGCCTGGAGTGTCTTAAATAGCAATCAGCCCCAGCATTTT
TRBJ1-3 TRBD1 . TRBV28 CASSLQTGGNGNTIYF TGTGCCAGCAGTTTGCAGACAGGGGGTAATGGAAACACCATATATTTT
TRBJ2-2 TRBD1 . TRBV6-6 CASRDRVGTGELFF TGTGCCAGCAGAGACAGGGTGGGGACCGGGGAGCTGTTTTTT
TRBJ2-1 TRBD1 few TRBV19 CASSEGQGAVWRFF TGTGCCAGTAGTGAGGGACAGGGGGCGGTATGGCGGTTCTTC
TRBJ2-3 TRBD1 . TRBV10-3 CALSHGQVPDTQYF TGTGCCTTATCCCACGGACAGGTTCCAGATACGCAGTATTTT
TRBJ2-5 . . TRBV19 CASSITEQETQYF TGTGCCAGTAGTATTACAGAACAAGAGACCCAGTACTTC
TRBJ2-7 . few TRBV23-1 CASTGYGEQYF TGCGCCAGCACGGGGTATGGCGAGCAGTACTTC
TRBJ2-5 . once TRBV2 CASREGPTRRTQYF TGTGCCAGCAGGGAGGGCCCGACCCGTAGGACCCAGTACTTC
TRBJ2-1 TRBD2 . TRBV6-6 CASSYGRGQFF TGTGCCAGCAGTTACGGGAGGGGGCAGTTCTTC
TRBJ2-7 TRBD1 once TRBV18 CASSRAGETGPEQYF TGTGCCAGCTCACGCGCCGGGGAGACAGGGCCCGAGCAGTACTTC
TRBJ2-7 . . TRBV7-6 CASTEGDPRAYEQYF TGTGCCAGCACAGAGGGGGACCCCAGAGCCTACGAGCAGTACTTC
TRBJ2-1 . . TRBV18 CASSGAGASYNEQFF TGTGCCAGCTCAGGGGCAGGGGCTTCCTACAATGAGCAGTTCTTC
TRBJ2-2 . once TRBV10-1 CASSSTTTGELFF TGCGCCAGCAGTTCGACAACGACCGGGGAGCTGTTTTTT
TRBJ2-3 TRBD2 . TRBV5-1 CASSFRGRGTTDTQYF TGCGCCAGCAGCTTTCGTGGGAGGGGAACCACAGATACGCAGTATTTT
TRBJ2-7 . . TRBV7-8 CASSLTQRYEQYF TGTGCCAGCAGCTTAACTCAGCGCTACGAGCAGTACTTC
TRBJ2-7 . . TRBV11-2 CASSFLATGREQYF TGTGCCAGCAGCTTCCTCGCGACTGGCAGAGAGCAGTACTTC
TRBJ2-3 TRBD2 . TRBV9 CASSGSGRRTDTQYF TGTGCCAGCAGCGGTAGCGGGAGGCGGACAGATACGCAGTATTTT
TRBJ1-5 . . TRBV6-5 CASSLGGVQPQHF TGTGCCAGCAGTTTAGGAGGGGTCCAGCCCCAGCATTTT